This is a list of T cell receptor beta chains from one sample in a study of T cells in Graves' hyperthyroidism and ophthalmopathy. TCRdb called the multiplex PCR reads again in MiXCR, with one record for every CDR3 protein. Among 550,000 to 600,000 distinct CDR3 sequences listed, roughly 46% were seen once. The sample was peripheral blood or thyroid tissue (not recorded which). These TCRs come from an adult woman with Graves' disease, either hyperthyroidism or ophthalmopathy (not recorded which). CDR3s include the opening cysteine and the closing phenylalanine or tryptophan. D genes are given only for firm matches. The size entry is marked missing in some rows and otherwise reads once, few, many or a size class.

d_gene: -; abundance: many; v_gene: TRBV6-6; j_gene: TRBJ1-2; CDR3aa: CASSVTGSNYGYTF; CDR3nt: TGTGCCAGCAGCGTGACAGGATCTAACTATGGCTACACCTTC
d_gene: TRBD1; abundance: -; v_gene: TRBV29-1; j_gene: TRBJ1-4; CDR3aa: CRKGQGNEKLFF; CDR3nt: TGCAGAAAGGGACAGGGGAATGAAAAACTGTTTTTT
d_gene: -; abundance: -; v_gene: TRBV20-1; j_gene: TRBJ1-6; CDR3aa: CSAKEVPLLHF; CDR3nt: TGCAGTGCCAAAGAGGTCCCTCTCCTCCACTTT
d_gene: -; abundance: once; v_gene: TRBV7-9; j_gene: TRBJ2-7; CDR3aa: CASSSPTQGYEQYF; CDR3nt: TGTGCCAGCAGTTCTCCGACACAGGGATACGAGCAGTACTTC
d_gene: -; abundance: -; v_gene: TRBV7-2; j_gene: TRBJ2-7; CDR3aa: CASSTNYEQYF; CDR3nt: TGCGCCAGCAGCACGAATTACGAGCAGTACTTC
d_gene: -; abundance: -; v_gene: TRBV7-2; j_gene: TRBJ2-4; CDR3aa: CASSLTVAKNIQYF; CDR3nt: TGTGCCAGCAGCTTAACAGTAGCCAAAAACATTCAGTACTTC
d_gene: TRBD1; abundance: -; v_gene: TRBV9; j_gene: TRBJ2-3; CDR3aa: CASSKGTGADTQYF; CDR3nt: TGTGCCAGCAGCAAGGGGACAGGGGCAGATACGCAGTATTTT
d_gene: -; abundance: -; v_gene: TRBV9; j_gene: TRBJ1-2; CDR3aa: CASSVPGSANYGYTF; CDR3nt: TGTGCCAGCTCAGTCCCGGGCTCAGCTAACTATGGCTACACCTTC
d_gene: TRBD2; abundance: -; v_gene: TRBV5-1; j_gene: TRBJ2-2; CDR3aa: CASSSQLAGNTGELFF; CDR3nt: TGCGCCAGCAGCTCCCAACTAGCGGGCAACACCGGGGAGCTGTTTTTT
d_gene: -; abundance: many; v_gene: TRBV9; j_gene: TRBJ1-2; CDR3aa: CASSLGLLANYGYTF; CDR3nt: TGTGCCAGCAGCCTGGGGCTTTTGGCTAACTATGGCTACACCTTC
d_gene: -; abundance: many; v_gene: TRBV9; j_gene: TRBJ1-2; CDR3aa: CASSVDEEGVYGYTF; CDR3nt: TGTGCCAGCAGCGTAGATGAGGAGGGGGTCTATGGCTACACCTTC
d_gene: -; abundance: -; v_gene: TRBV16; j_gene: TRBJ1-2; CDR3aa: CASSPRDGYGYTF; CDR3nt: TGTGCCAGCAGCCCCCGGGACGGCTATGGCTACACCTTC
d_gene: TRBD2; abundance: once; v_gene: TRBV20-1; j_gene: TRBJ2-7; CDR3aa: CSARDYLAGHYEQYF; CDR3nt: TGCAGTGCTAGAGATTACCTAGCGGGTCACTACGAGCAGTACTTC
d_gene: -; abundance: -; v_gene: TRBV7-8; j_gene: TRBJ1-5; CDR3aa: CASSSWTETNQPQHF; CDR3nt: TGTGCCAGCAGCTCGTGGACGGAGACCAATCAGCCCCAGCATTTT
d_gene: -; abundance: -; v_gene: TRBV4-1; j_gene: TRBJ1-1; CDR3aa: CASSQGSGRGAFF; CDR3nt: TGTGCCAGCAGCCAAGGGAGCGGGAGGGGAGCTTTCTTC
d_gene: -; abundance: many; v_gene: TRBV5-1; j_gene: TRBJ1-1; CDR3aa: CASSLSRAVGTEAFF; CDR3nt: TGCGCCAGCAGCTTGTCCAGGGCGGTTGGCACTGAAGCTTTCTTT
d_gene: -; abundance: once; v_gene: TRBV9; j_gene: TRBJ1-1; CDR3aa: CASSAAHRVGTEAFF; CDR3nt: TGTGCCAGCAGCGCAGCCCACAGGGTGGGCACTGAAGCTTTCTTT
d_gene: -; abundance: many; v_gene: TRBV27; j_gene: TRBJ1-1; CDR3aa: CANSRGDTEAFF; CDR3nt: TGTGCCAATTCAAGGGGGGACACTGAAGCTTTCTTT
d_gene: -; abundance: -; v_gene: TRBV20-1; j_gene: TRBJ1-1; CDR3aa: CSARTSGRRVEAFF; CDR3nt: TGCAGTGCTAGAACCAGCGGGCGAAGGGTTGAGGCTTTCTTT
d_gene: -; abundance: many; v_gene: TRBV5-1; j_gene: TRBJ1-1; CDR3aa: CASSSLARTEAFF; CDR3nt: TGCGCCAGCAGCTCTCTTGCCAGGACTGAAGCTTTCTTT
d_gene: -; abundance: few; v_gene: TRBV7-2; j_gene: TRBJ1-4; CDR3aa: CASSSGRSQNEKLFF; CDR3nt: TGTGCCAGCAGCTCAGGGAGAAGCCAGAATGAAAAACTGTTTTTT
d_gene: TRBD1; abundance: -; v_gene: TRBV7-9; j_gene: TRBJ1-4; CDR3aa: CASSLGWDRDEKLFF; CDR3nt: TGTGCCAGCAGCTTAGGATGGGACAGGGATGAAAAACTGTTTTTT
d_gene: -; abundance: -; v_gene: TRBV15; j_gene: TRBJ1-2; CDR3aa: CATSRDPSAYGYTF; CDR3nt: TGTGCCACCAGCAGAGATCCCAGTGCCTATGGCTACACCTTC
d_gene: -; abundance: -; v_gene: TRBV11-1; j_gene: TRBJ2-1; CDR3aa: CASSLSRDPGNEQFF; CDR3nt: TGTGCCAGCAGCTTATCGCGGGATCCGGGGAATGAGCAGTTCTTC
d_gene: TRBD1; abundance: many; v_gene: TRBV2; j_gene: TRBJ2-5; CDR3aa: CASVPTGGKETQYF; CDR3nt: TGTGCCAGCGTTCCGACAGGGGGGAAAGAGACCCAGTACTTC
d_gene: -; abundance: few; v_gene: TRBV12-3/TRBV12-4; j_gene: TRBJ1-1; CDR3aa: CASVDQGNTEAFF; CDR3nt: TGTGCCAGCGTTGACCAGGGGAACACTGAAGCTTTCTTT
d_gene: -; abundance: -; v_gene: TRBV9; j_gene: TRBJ1-2; CDR3aa: CASSVAGGSGYTF; CDR3nt: TGTGCCAGCAGCGTAGCCGGGGGCAGTGGCTACACCTTC
d_gene: -; abundance: many; v_gene: TRBV20-1; j_gene: TRBJ2-7; CDR3aa: CSARVGYEQYF; CDR3nt: TGCAGTGCTAGAGTTGGATACGAGCAGTACTTC
d_gene: TRBD2; abundance: once; v_gene: TRBV7-9; j_gene: TRBJ2-3; CDR3aa: CASSSGLAADTQYF; CDR3nt: TGTGCCAGCAGCTCGGGACTAGCGGCAGATACGCAGTATTTT
d_gene: -; abundance: few; v_gene: TRBV2; j_gene: TRBJ1-1; CDR3aa: CATSGRYLNTEAFF; CDR3nt: TGTGCCACTTCGGGGCGATACTTGAACACTGAAGCTTTCTTT
d_gene: TRBD1; abundance: -; v_gene: TRBV7-9; j_gene: TRBJ1-1; CDR3aa: CASLGDSPEAFF; CDR3nt: TGTGCCAGCCTGGGGGACAGCCCTGAAGCTTTCTTT
d_gene: -; abundance: -; v_gene: TRBV5-1; j_gene: TRBJ2-2; CDR3aa: CASGPGTGELFF; CDR3nt: TGCGCCTCCGGGCCGGGCACCGGGGAGCTGTTTTTT
d_gene: -; abundance: many; v_gene: TRBV4-2; j_gene: TRBJ1-1; CDR3aa: CASSQATGAFF; CDR3nt: TGTGCCAGCAGCCAGGCGACTGGAGCTTTCTTT
d_gene: -; abundance: -; v_gene: TRBV7-7; j_gene: TRBJ2-5; CDR3aa: CASSLGWTLGTQYF; CDR3nt: TGTGCTAGCAGCTTAGGGTGGACCCTAGGAACCCAGTACTTC
d_gene: -; abundance: many; v_gene: TRBV14; j_gene: TRBJ1-6; CDR3aa: CASSQDHNSPLHF; CDR3nt: TGTGCCAGCAGCCAAGATCACAATTCACCCCTCCACTTT
d_gene: -; abundance: -; v_gene: TRBV10-2; j_gene: TRBJ2-7; CDR3aa: CASNPTGTRSYEQYF; CDR3nt: TGCGCCAGCAACCCAACTGGGACTCGATCCTACGAGCAGTACTTC
d_gene: -; abundance: -; v_gene: TRBV5-1; j_gene: TRBJ1-2; CDR3aa: CASSSTTLGGEGYTF; CDR3nt: TGCGCCAGCAGCTCGACGACTCTAGGGGGGGAAGGCTACACCTTC
d_gene: -; abundance: few; v_gene: TRBV18; j_gene: TRBJ1-1; CDR3aa: CASSPSIRLSEAFF; CDR3nt: TGTGCCAGCTCACCCTCAATCAGGTTATCTGAAGCTTTCTTT
d_gene: TRBD2; abundance: few; v_gene: TRBV20-1; j_gene: TRBJ2-5; CDR3aa: CSATIAGGQETQYF; CDR3nt: TGCAGTGCTACGATAGCGGGGGGACAAGAGACCCAGTACTTC
d_gene: -; abundance: many; v_gene: TRBV4-2; j_gene: TRBJ2-7; CDR3aa: CASSQGGAESSYEQYF; CDR3nt: TGTGCCAGCAGCCAAGGGGGGGCAGAAAGCTCCTACGAGCAGTACTTC
d_gene: -; abundance: many; v_gene: TRBV5-1; j_gene: TRBJ2-5; CDR3aa: CASSLLTDQETQYF; CDR3nt: TGCGCCAGCAGCTTGTTGACGGACCAAGAGACCCAGTACTTC
d_gene: TRBD1; abundance: -; v_gene: TRBV7-9; j_gene: TRBJ2-2; CDR3aa: CASSLGPQRGQRGELFF; CDR3nt: TGTGCCAGCAGCTTAGGGCCCCAGAGGGGGCAGCGCGGGGAGCTGTTTTTT
d_gene: -; abundance: -; v_gene: TRBV7-9; j_gene: TRBJ1-5; CDR3aa: CASSLGNSNQHF; CDR3nt: TGTGCCAGCAGCTTAGGAAACAGTAACCAGCATTTT
d_gene: TRBD1; abundance: many; v_gene: TRBV3-1; j_gene: TRBJ1-5; CDR3aa: CASSQEGGQSPQHF; CDR3nt: TGTGCCAGCAGCCAAGAAGGGGGCCAGTCTCCCCAGCATTTT
d_gene: -; abundance: -; v_gene: TRBV6-5; j_gene: TRBJ2-7; CDR3aa: CASSRGGVVAAYEQYF; CDR3nt: TGTGCCAGCAGTAGGGGGGGCGTGGTAGCGGCCTACGAGCAGTACTTC
d_gene: -; abundance: -; v_gene: TRBV5-1; j_gene: TRBJ2-5; CDR3aa: CASSLVGQRQETQYF; CDR3nt: TGCGCCAGCAGCTTGGTAGGGCAGAGACAAGAGACCCAGTACTTC
d_gene: -; abundance: many; v_gene: TRBV12-3/TRBV12-4; j_gene: TRBJ1-1; CDR3aa: CASSSTQNTEAFF; CDR3nt: TGTGCCAGCAGTTCAACACAGAACACTGAAGCTTTCTTT
d_gene: -; abundance: -; v_gene: TRBV11-2; j_gene: TRBJ2-7; CDR3aa: CASTPPLSGSYEQYF; CDR3nt: TGTGCCAGCACTCCCCCCCTTAGCGGTTCCTACGAGCAGTACTTC
d_gene: TRBD1; abundance: -; v_gene: TRBV24-1; j_gene: TRBJ1-2; CDR3aa: CATSDRKVDRPYGYTF; CDR3nt: TGTGCCACCAGTGACCGCAAAGTGGACAGGCCCTATGGCTACACCTTC
d_gene: -; abundance: many; v_gene: TRBV27; j_gene: TRBJ2-7; CDR3aa: CASSPLTNSYEQYF; CDR3nt: TGTGCCAGCAGTCCACTAACGAACTCCTACGAGCAGTACTTC
d_gene: TRBD2; abundance: many; v_gene: TRBV5-1; j_gene: TRBJ2-5; CDR3aa: CASSYVGTSGAQETQYF; CDR3nt: TGCGCCAGCAGCTACGTCGGGACTAGCGGTGCCCAAGAGACCCAGTACTTC
d_gene: TRBD1; abundance: many; v_gene: TRBV2; j_gene: TRBJ1-6; CDR3aa: CASSGGTGGLPLHF; CDR3nt: TGTGCCAGCAGTGGTGGGACAGGGGGCCTCCCCCTCCACTTT
d_gene: -; abundance: many; v_gene: TRBV7-2; j_gene: TRBJ1-5; CDR3aa: CASSSESNQPQHF; CDR3nt: TGTGCCAGCAGCTCAGAAAGTAATCAGCCCCAGCATTTT
d_gene: TRBD2; abundance: -; v_gene: TRBV25-1; j_gene: TRBJ2-3; CDR3aa: CASSERSDGRATDTQYF; CDR3nt: TGTGCCAGCAGTGAGAGGAGCGACGGGAGGGCCACAGATACGCAGTATTTT
d_gene: TRBD1; abundance: many; v_gene: TRBV9; j_gene: TRBJ1-1; CDR3aa: CASTGGPNTEAFF; CDR3nt: TGTGCCAGCACAGGGGGCCCGAACACTGAAGCTTTCTTT